There are many counts of the clone carrying this T cell receptor (beta chain). Its antigen remains unidentified. Each CDR3 protein gets one entry after TCRdb re-called the reads with MiXCR. The sample records roughly 120,000 distinct CDR3 sequences, under 30% being singletons. This CDR3 is 14 amino acids long. The V gene lost 2 bases and the J gene lost 5 bases, with 12 bases spanning the gap. The data belong to a study of T cell repertoires in cytomegalovirus infection. Study at large: Recently identified HLA-C-restricted CMV epitopes were used, and well-studied HLA-B-restricted CMV epitopes were used as well. The public TCR beta signatures pointed to both CMV infection and matching HLA type.

Study-wide points: Carriers of CMV and the relevant HLA type were discriminated by public TCR beta frequency. HLA-C-restricted CMV-specific TCR beta clonotypes were dominant in the ex vivo response.

This receptor was identified in a human donor in good health (CMV status not recorded). Some clones in this sample may be carry-over from other donors' samples. The V gene is TRBV12-3 or TRBV12-4, the J gene TRBJ1-2; D is unresolved. Sequenced material: CD8+ T cells from cultured PBMCs, taken from culture after CMV antigen stimulation. The CDR3 coding sequence is TGTGCCAGCAGTTTAACACCCAACGCATATGGCTACACCTTC. Translation: CASSLTPNAYGYTF.